The 14 T cell receptor beta chains presented below share a single source sample, sequenced in a study of blood T cells in healthy people across ages. Alongside a J-beta primer mix, a sample-barcoded 5' primer served in a second PCR lasting about 6 to 11 cycles. MiXCR, run by TCRdb on the 5' RACE reads, gives a single entry per CDR3 protein. The sample holds over 1,500,000 distinct CDR3 sequences, roughly 43% seen once. The sample consisted of blood. These receptors all come from a human donor in good health.

This clonotype was detected only a few times. An end of the junction does not agree with germline; a read error may underlie this. J is TRBJ1-2 and V is TRBV6-6; TRBD1 matches at 7 bases. The CDR3 covers 14 residues. Germline V lookup: CDR1 MNHNY, CDR2 SVGAGI (reference sequence). CDR3 region: CASRKRDSEYAYTF. CDR3 DNA sequence: TGTGCCAGCAGAAAACGGGACAGCGAGTATGCCTACACCTTC.

CDR3 sequence: CASSMDRGQGDNEQFF. For the CDR3, the DNA is TGTGCCAGCAGTATGGACAGGGGGCAGGGGGATAATGAGCAGTTCTTC. The chain has TRBV12-3 or TRBV12-4 and TRBJ2-1; 11 bases are a match to TRBD1. V was clipped by 5 bases and J by 7 bases; unmatched bases: 10. The CDR3 runs to 16 residues.

A few counts support this clonotype. The rearrangement links TRBV4-2 to TRBJ2-1; 8 bases line up with TRBD2. This CDR3 region has 16 residues. V was pared by 1 base and J by 4 bases, with 6 bases of the junction left unmatched. Germline V CDR1 and CDR2: LGHNA, YNFKEQ. This chain's CDR3 is CASSQVGASGYNEQFF. The CDR3 DNA follows: TGTGCCAGCAGCCAAGTCGGCGCTAGCGGGTACAATGAGCAGTTCTTC.

This clonotype was recorded a few times. This chain joins TRBV12-3 or TRBV12-4 and TRBJ2-5; D may correspond to TRBD1 or TRBD2 (5 bases each). Trimming left V 5 bases short and J 2 bases short, with 21 bases between. The CDR3 sequence is 17 residues long. Here the CDR3 reads CASSPFRTSGEQETQYF. As DNA, the CDR3 is TGTGCCAGCAGTCCCTTCCGGACATCTGGGGAGCAAGAGACCCAGTACTTC.

The chain uses TRBV5-6 and TRBJ2-1, with 8 bases fitting TRBD2. The CDR3 totals 16 residues. Germline CDR1 SGHDT, CDR2 YYEEEE. Trimming took 7 bases from V and 5 from J; bases not matched to a gene: 14. Here the CDR3 reads CASLMMVSGANNEQFF. The DNA for the CDR3 is TGTGCCAGCCTGATGATGGTTAGCGGGGCTAACAATGAGCAGTTCTTC.

The CDR3 loop is CASTDRPNYGYTF. The CDR3 DNA sequence: TGTGCCAGCACGGACAGACCTAACTATGGCTACACCTTC. The chain couples TRBV10-3 to TRBJ1-2; D possibly corresponds to TRBD1 (6 bases). The CDR3 sequence is 13 residues long. V shed 10 bases and J shed 0 bases, with 12 bases lying between them. Germline loops: CDR1 ENHRY, CDR2 SYGVKD.

The V gene is TRBV20-1, the J gene TRBJ2-7; D uncertain. The CDR3 covers 12 residues. Between the trimmed V and J ends, which lost 1 base and 3 bases, there was a span of 7 bases. Germline V gene lookup returns CDR1 DFQATT and CDR2 SNEGSKA (reference sequence). This chain's CDR3 is CSARVFRYEQYF. The CDR3 DNA follows: TGCAGTGCTAGAGTCTTCCGCTACGAGCAGTACTTC.

The genes are TRBV20-1 and TRBJ2-5; 7 nucleotides match TRBD1. The CDR3 contains 12 residues. V lost 6 bases, J lost 5 bases, and 6 bases stayed unmatched. Germline CDR1 reads DFQATT; CDR2 reads SNEGSKA (reference sequence). This CDR3 reads CSAIGGLETQYF. In DNA, the CDR3 is TGCAGTGCCATAGGGGGCCTGGAGACCCAGTACTTC.

This clonotype appeared a few times. The chain uses TRBV5-1 and TRBJ2-3, with a possible D match to TRBD2 (5 bases). V lost 3 bases to trimming and J lost 2 bases, with 10 bases between them. The CDR3 covers 14 residues. Per the germline V gene, CDR1 is SGHRS and CDR2 is YFSETQ. CDR3: CASSSTDYTDTQYF. The CDR3 DNA reads as TGCGCCAGCAGCTCGACCGACTACACAGATACGCAGTATTTT.

This clonotype has just a few counts. This sequence joins TRBV5-1 and TRBJ2-1, with 13 positions matching TRBD2. The V gene's germline CDR1 is SGHRS and CDR2 YFSETQ. V shed 2 bases and J 9 bases; nucleotides not matched to a gene: 8. The CDR3 has 16 residues. CDR3 sequence (DNA): TGCGCCAGCAGCTTAAGGACTAGCGGGGGCAACGGTGAGCAGTTCTTC. This gives the protein CASSLRTSGGNGEQFF.

This sequence joins TRBV6-6 and TRBJ2-5; 9 nucleotides align to TRBD1. CDR1 and CDR2 from the germline V gene are MNHNY and SVGAGI (reference sequence). Trimming cost V 2 bases and J 4 bases; bases outside gene matches: 5. The CDR3 has 15 amino acids. The CDR3: CASSYRDREGETQYF. The CDR3 DNA follows: TGTGCCAGCAGTTACCGGGACAGGGAAGGAGAGACCCAGTACTTC.

V usage is TRBV20-1 and J usage is TRBJ2-3; 10 bases align to TRBD2. The germline CDR1 and CDR2 sequences are DFQATT and SNEGSKA (reference sequence). With V trimmed by 1 base and J by 6 bases, 10 bases remained unmatched. CDR3 size: 16 residues. CDR3 in amino acids: CSARAPPSGGADTQYF. The CDR3 bases are TGCAGTGCTAGAGCCCCCCCGAGCGGGGGGGCTGATACGCAGTATTTT.

There are many counts of this clonotype. V is TRBV7-8 and J is TRBJ2-3, with D perhaps being TRBD1 or TRBD2 (6 bases each). V lost 8 bases, J lost 3 bases, and 15 bases lay in between. The CDR3 spans 14 residues. The germline V gene has CDR1 SGHVS and CDR2 FQNEAQ. The CDR3 sequence: CASAGGLHTDTQYF. In nucleotides, the CDR3 is TGTGCCAGCGCTGGGGGGCTTCATACAGATACGCAGTATTTT.

A remark on this clonotype: A read error is possible here, since a much larger clone lies one base away. The rearrangement links TRBV7-3 to TRBJ2-4, with 8 bases lining up with TRBD1. The J call may be wrong; the DNA end is better matched by TRBJ2-5. CDR1 is SGHTA, CDR2 FQGTGA, per germline. CDR3 length: 16 residues. As DNA, the CDR3 is TGTGCCAGCAGCCCTGACCGACAGGGGTGGGGAGAGACCCAGTACTTC. Amino acids: CASSPDRQGWGETQYF.